Below, one TCR beta chain is given with its context. A much larger clone lies one base from this, so it may be a read error. The germline V gene encodes CDR1 SGHTA and CDR2 FQGNSA. CDR3 length equals 13 residues. This sample is part of a study of T cells in Graves' hyperthyroidism and ophthalmopathy. Study at large: Peripheral blood specimens were obtained at initial diagnosis, prior to any treatment.

RNA transcripts gave rise to amplified TCR beta CDR3 regions. An initial round of RT-PCR targeting the TCR CDR3 relied on the HTBI primer set. TCRdb used MiXCR to reprocess the multiplex PCR reads, holding one entry per CDR3 protein. The table records 600,000 to 650,000 distinct CDR3 sequences, roughly 16% of them present only once. This TCR was sampled from a woman under 40 with Graves' hyperthyroidism. The sample comprised blood. This rearrangement joins TRBV7-2 to TRBJ2-7, with D unclear. CDR3 sequence (DNA): TGTGCCAGCAGCCCGTCGAGCTCCTACGGGCAGTACTTC. This translates into CASSPSSSYGQYF. Variable domain in full (rest from reference TRBV7-2 and TRBJ2-7): GAGVSQSPSNKVTEKGKDVELRCDPISGHTALYWYRQSLGQGLEFLIYFQGNSAPDKSGLPSDRFSAERTGGSVSTLTIQRTQQEDSAVYLCASSPSSSYGQYFGPGTRLTVT.